The present TCR beta chain was sequenced within a study of cytomegalovirus exposure and HLA in healthy donors. Study-level information: The 100 to 150 validation repertoires were reported in a later analysis to have been generated on the same platform as the approximately 700 first-cohort repertoires.

Donors were drawn from the roughly 110-subject validation cohort, separate from the roughly 670-subject first cohort. Data came from immunoSEQ multiplex PCR; TCRdb stores just in-frame clones and leaves some out. The sample lists tens of thousands of clones, about 93% occurring once. Study-wide results and caveats: Specific recognition of CMV antigens was confirmed in vitro for a few chains (all CMV-associated). There were about 160 TCR beta chains listed as cytomegalovirus-associated.

Points on this clone: Its antigen is unknown.

This CDR3 contains 16 residues. Germline values: CDR1 SEHNR, CDR2 FQNEAQ (reference sequence). V shed 1 base and J shed 2 bases, with 9 bases lying between them. This chain joins TRBV7-9 and TRBJ2-6; D ambiguous. What was sequenced was PBMCs. This receptor was taken from a woman aged 18 to 35 in good health and CMV-seronegative. The DNA of the CDR3 is TGTGCCAGCAGCTTAGATCGGGTTCCTGGGGCCAACGTCCTGACTTTC. Translating gives CASSLDRVPGANVLTF.